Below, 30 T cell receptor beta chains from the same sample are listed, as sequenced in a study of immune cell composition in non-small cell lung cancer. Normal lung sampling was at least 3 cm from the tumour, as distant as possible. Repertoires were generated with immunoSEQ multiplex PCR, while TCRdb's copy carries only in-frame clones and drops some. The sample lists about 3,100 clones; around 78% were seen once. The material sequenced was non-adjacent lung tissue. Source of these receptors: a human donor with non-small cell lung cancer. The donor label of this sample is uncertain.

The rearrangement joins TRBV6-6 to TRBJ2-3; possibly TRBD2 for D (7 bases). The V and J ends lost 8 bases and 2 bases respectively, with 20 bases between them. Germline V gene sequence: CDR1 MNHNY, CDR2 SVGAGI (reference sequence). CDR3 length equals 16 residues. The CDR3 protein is CASLYSGEGDTDTQYF. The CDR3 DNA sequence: TGTGCCAGCTTATATTCGGGGGAGGGGGACACAGATACGCAGTATTTT.

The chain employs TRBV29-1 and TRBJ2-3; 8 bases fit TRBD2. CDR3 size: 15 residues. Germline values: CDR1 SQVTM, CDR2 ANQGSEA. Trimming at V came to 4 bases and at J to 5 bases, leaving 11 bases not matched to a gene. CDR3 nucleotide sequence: TGCAGCGTTGGGTTGGCGGGCGGGAGGTTAGATACGCAGTATTTT. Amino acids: CSVGLAGGRLDTQYF.

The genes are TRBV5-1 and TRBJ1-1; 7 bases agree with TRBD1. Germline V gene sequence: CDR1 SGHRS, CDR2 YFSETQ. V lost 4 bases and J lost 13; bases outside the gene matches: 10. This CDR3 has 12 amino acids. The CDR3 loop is CASSPPGTVHFF. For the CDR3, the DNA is TGCGCCAGCAGCCCCCCCGGGACAGTGCATTTCTTT.

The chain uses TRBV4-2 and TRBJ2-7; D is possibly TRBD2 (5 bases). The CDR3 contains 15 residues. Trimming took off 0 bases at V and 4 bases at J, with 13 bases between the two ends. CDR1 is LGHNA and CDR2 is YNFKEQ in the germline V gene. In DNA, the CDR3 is TGTGCCAGCAGCCAAGAGACTACAAGAGTGTACGAGCAGTACTTC. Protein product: CASSQETTRVYEQYF.

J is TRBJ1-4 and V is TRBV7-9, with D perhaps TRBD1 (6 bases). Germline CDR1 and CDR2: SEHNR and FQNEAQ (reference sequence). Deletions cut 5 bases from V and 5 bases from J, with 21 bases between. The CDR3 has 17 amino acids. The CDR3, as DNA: TGTGCCAGCAGCCCCCCCTCAGGGTGGGGGGGCAATGAAAAACTGTTTTTT. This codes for CASSPPSGWGGNEKLFF.

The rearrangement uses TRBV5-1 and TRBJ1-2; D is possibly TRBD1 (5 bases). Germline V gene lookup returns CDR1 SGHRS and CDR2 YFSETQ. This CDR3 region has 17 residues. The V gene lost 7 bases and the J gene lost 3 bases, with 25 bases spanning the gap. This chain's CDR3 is CASSPRGGAESHYGYTF. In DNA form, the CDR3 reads TGCGCCAGCTCCCCCCGGGGAGGGGCGGAATCTCACTATGGCTACACCTTC.

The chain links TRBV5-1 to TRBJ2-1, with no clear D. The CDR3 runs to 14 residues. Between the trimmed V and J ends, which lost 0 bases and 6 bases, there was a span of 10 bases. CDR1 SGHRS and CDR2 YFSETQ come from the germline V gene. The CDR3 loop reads CASSLERYLNEQFF. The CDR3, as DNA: TGCGCCAGCAGCTTGGAACGCTATCTCAATGAGCAGTTCTTC.

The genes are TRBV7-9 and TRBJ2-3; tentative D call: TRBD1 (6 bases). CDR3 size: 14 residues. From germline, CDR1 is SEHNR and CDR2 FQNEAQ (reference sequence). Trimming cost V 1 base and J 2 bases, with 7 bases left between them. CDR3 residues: CASSLEGDTDTQYF. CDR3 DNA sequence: TGTGCCAGCAGCTTAGAGGGGGACACAGATACGCAGTATTTT.

This CDR3 is CASSLGGAGPAKTQYF. The CDR3 DNA sequence: TGTGCCAGCAGCTTGGGAGGAGCGGGCCCAGCAAAGACCCAGTACTTC. The V gene is TRBV5-6, the J gene TRBJ2-5; possible D gene TRBD2, 6 bases. The CDR3 spans 16 residues. The germline V and J ends were trimmed by 0 bases and 6 bases, with 18 bases remaining between them. CDR1 and CDR2 from the germline V gene are SGHDT and YYEEEE.

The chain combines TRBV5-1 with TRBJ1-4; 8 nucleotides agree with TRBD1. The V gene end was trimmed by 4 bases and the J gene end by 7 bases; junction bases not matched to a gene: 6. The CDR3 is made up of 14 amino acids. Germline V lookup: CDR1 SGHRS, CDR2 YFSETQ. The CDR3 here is CASSQQGVGEKLFF. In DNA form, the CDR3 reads TGCGCCAGCAGCCAACAGGGGGTGGGTGAAAAACTGTTTTTT.

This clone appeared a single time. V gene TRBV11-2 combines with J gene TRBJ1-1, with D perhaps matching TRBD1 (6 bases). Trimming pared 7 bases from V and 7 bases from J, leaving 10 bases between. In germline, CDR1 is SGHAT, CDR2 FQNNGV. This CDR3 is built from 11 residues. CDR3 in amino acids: CASTRTVEAFF. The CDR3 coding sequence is TGTGCCAGCACCCGGACAGTTGAAGCTTTCTTT.

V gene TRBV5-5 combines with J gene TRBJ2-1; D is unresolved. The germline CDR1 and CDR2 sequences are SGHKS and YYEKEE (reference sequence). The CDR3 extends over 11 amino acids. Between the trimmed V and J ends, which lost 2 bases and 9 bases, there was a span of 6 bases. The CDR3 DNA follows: TGTGCCAGCAGCTTTGGGCCTGAGCAGTTCTTC. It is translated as CASSFGPEQFF.

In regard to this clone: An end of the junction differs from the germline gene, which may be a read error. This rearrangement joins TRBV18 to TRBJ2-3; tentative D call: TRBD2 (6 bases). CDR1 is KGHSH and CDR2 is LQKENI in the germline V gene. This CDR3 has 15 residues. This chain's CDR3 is CASSPPGLITYTQYF. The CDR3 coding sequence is TGTGCCAGCTCACCGCCGGGACTCATCACATATACGCAGTATTTT.

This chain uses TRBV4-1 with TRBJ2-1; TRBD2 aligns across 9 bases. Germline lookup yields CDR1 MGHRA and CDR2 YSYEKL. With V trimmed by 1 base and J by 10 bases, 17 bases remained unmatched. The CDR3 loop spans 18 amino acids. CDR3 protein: CASSQVSDRTSDLGEQFF. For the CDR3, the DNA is TGCGCCAGCAGCCAAGTTTCCGACCGGACTAGCGACCTGGGGGAGCAGTTCTTC.

The CDR3 loop is CASRGGGSWLRQDTQYF. Written as DNA, the CDR3 is TGTGCCAGCAGGGGTGGCGGGAGTTGGCTTCGGCAAGATACGCAGTATTTT. The chain employs TRBV7-2 and TRBJ2-3, with 7 bases that match TRBD2. This CDR3 has 17 residues. Germline CDR1 reads SGHTA; CDR2 reads FQGNSA. The ends lost 6 bases at V and 5 bases at J; junction bases unmatched: 17.

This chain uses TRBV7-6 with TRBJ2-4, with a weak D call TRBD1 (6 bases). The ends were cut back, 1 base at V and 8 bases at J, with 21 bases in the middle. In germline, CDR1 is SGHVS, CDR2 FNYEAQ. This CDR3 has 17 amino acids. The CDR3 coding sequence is TGTGCCAGCAGCTTAGATGGGGGCGGGCAGGGTTTGGACATTCAGTACTTC. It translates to CASSLDGGGQGLDIQYF.

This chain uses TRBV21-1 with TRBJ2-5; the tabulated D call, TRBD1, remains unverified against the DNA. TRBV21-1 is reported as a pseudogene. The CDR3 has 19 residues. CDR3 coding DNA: TGTGCCAGCAGCAACGAAGAGCCCCGGGACAGGCGAACCCAAGAGACCCAGTACTTC. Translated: CASSNEEPRDRRTQETQYF.

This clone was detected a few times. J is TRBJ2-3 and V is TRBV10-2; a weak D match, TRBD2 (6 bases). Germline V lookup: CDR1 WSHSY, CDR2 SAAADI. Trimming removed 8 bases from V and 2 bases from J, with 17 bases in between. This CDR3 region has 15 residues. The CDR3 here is CASGLTGLLTDTQYF. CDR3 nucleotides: TGCGCCAGCGGCCTGACGGGACTCCTCACAGATACGCAGTATTTT.

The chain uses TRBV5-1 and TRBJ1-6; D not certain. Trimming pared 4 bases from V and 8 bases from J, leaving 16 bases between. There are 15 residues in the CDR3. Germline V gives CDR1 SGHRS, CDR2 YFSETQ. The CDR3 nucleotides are TGCGCCAGCAGCCCCTCTTTGTCCCCGGATTCACCCCTCCACTTT. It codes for CASSPSLSPDSPLHF.

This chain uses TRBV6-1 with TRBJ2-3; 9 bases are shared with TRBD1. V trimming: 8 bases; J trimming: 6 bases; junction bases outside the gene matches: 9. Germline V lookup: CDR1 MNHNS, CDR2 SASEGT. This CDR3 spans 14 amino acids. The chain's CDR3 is CASSPGTGSDTQYF. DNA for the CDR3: TGTGCCAGCTCTCCGGGGACAGGGTCTGATACGCAGTATTTT.

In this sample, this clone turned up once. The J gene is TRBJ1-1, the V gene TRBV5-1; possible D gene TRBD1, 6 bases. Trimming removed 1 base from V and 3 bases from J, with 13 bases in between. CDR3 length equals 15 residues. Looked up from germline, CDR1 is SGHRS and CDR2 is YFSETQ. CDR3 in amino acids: CASSLLGAGDTEAFF. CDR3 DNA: TGCGCCAGCAGCTTGTTGGGGGCCGGGGACACTGAAGCTTTCTTT.

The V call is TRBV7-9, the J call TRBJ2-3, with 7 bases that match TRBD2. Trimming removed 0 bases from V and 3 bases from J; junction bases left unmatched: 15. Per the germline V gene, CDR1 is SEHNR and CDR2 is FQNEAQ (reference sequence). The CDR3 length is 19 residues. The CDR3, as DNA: TGTGCCAGCAGCTTAGCGGGAATACAAACCGGGCGGGAGACAGATACGCAGTATTTT. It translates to CASSLAGIQTGRETDTQYF.

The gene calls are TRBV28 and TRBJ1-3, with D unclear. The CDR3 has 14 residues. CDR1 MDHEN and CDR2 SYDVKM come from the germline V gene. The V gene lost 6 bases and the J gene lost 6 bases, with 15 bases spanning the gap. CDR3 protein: CASSPPRYENTIYF. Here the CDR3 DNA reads TGTGCCAGCAGCCCCCCGCGGTATGAAAACACCATATATTTT.

As DNA, the CDR3 is TGTGCCAGCAGCTCTGGGGGGGCCCGAAGGGACTATGGCTACACCTTC. Its translation: CASSSGGARRDYGYTF. This chain joins TRBV5-4 and TRBJ1-2, with D tentatively TRBD1 (6 bases). Germline-derived CDR1 and CDR2 are SGHNT and YYREEE (reference sequence). V lost 3 bases to trimming and J lost 3 bases, with 18 bases between them. The CDR3 sequence is 16 residues long.

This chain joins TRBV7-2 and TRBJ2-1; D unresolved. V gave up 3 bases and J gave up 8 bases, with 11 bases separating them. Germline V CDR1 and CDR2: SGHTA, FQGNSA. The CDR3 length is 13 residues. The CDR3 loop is CASSLGLQDEQFF. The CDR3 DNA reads TGTGCCAGCAGCTTGGGTTTGCAGGATGAGCAGTTCTTC. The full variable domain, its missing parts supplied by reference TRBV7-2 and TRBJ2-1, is GAGVSQSPSNKVTEKGKDVELRCDPISGHTALYWYRQSLGQGLEFLIYFQGNSAPDKSGLPSDRFSAERTGGSVSTLTIQRTQQEDSAVYLCASSLGLQDEQFFGPGTRLTVL.

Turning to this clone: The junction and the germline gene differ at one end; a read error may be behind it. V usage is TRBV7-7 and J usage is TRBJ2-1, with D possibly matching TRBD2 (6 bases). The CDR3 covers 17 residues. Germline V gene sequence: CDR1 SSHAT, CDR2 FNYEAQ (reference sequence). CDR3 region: CASSLAATRGVHNEQFF. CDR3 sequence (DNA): TGTGCTAGCAGCTTAGCGGCGACTCGCGGAGTCCACAATGAGCAGTTCTTC.

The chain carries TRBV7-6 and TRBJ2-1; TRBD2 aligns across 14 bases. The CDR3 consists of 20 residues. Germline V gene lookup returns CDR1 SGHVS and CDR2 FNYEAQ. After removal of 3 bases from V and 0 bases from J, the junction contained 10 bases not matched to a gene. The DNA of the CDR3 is TGTGCCAGCAGCTTCCGACTAGCGGGAGGGCCTAAGGACTCCTACAATGAGCAGTTCTTC. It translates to CASSFRLAGGPKDSYNEQFF.

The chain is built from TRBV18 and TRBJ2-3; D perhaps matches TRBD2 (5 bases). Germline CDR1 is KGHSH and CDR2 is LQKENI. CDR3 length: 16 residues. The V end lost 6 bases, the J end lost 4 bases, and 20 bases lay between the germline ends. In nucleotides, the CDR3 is TGTGCCAGCTCCACACTCTTAGCGAGCTCCGCAGATACGCAGTATTTT. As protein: CASSTLLASSADTQYF.

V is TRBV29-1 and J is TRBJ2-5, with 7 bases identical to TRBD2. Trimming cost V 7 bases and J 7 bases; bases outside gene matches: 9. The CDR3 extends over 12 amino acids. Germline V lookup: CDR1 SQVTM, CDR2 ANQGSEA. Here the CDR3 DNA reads TGCAGCGCGGGGGAGGGAGTGGCGACCCAGTACTTC. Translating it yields CSAGEGVATQYF.

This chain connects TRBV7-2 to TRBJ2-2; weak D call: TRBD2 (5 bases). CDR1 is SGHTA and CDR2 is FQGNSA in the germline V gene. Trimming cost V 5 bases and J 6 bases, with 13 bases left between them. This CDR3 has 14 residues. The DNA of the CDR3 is TGTGCCAGCAGCCCGACCGGGATCCCCGGGGAGCTGTTTTTT. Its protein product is CASSPTGIPGELFF. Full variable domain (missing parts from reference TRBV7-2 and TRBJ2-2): GAGVSQSPSNKVTEKGKDVELRCDPISGHTALYWYRQSLGQGLEFLIYFQGNSAPDKSGLPSDRFSAERTGGSVSTLTIQRTQQEDSAVYLCASSPTGIPGELFFGEGSRLTVL.